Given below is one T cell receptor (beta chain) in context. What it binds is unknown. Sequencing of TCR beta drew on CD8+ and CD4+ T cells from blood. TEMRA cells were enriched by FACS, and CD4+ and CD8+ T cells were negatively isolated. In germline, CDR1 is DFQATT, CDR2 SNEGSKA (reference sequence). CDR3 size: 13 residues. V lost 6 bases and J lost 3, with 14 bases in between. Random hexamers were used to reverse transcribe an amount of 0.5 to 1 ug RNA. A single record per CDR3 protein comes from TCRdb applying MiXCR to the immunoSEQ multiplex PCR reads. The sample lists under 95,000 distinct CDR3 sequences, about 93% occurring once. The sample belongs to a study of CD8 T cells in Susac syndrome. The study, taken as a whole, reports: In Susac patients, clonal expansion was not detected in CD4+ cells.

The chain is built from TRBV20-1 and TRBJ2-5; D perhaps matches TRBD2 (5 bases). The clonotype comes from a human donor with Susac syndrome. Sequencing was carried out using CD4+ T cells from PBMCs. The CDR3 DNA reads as TGCAGTGCCTCGACGGGAATGGAAGAGACCCAGTACTTC. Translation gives CSASTGMEETQYF.